These 30 T cell receptor beta chains originate from one sample sequenced in a study of cytomegalovirus exposure and HLA in healthy donors. Researchers ran the PCR with 60 Vbeta and 13 Jbeta primers. The protocol was immunoSEQ multiplex PCR, while the TCRdb copy is restricted to in-frame clones and leaves out a portion. The profile covers more than 110,000 clones, with 80% appearing a single time and over 2% taken by the ten largest. The sequenced sample consisted of PBMCs. The receptor source for this set is a middle-aged man in good health and CMV-seronegative.

This clone appeared a few times. The chain combines TRBV2 with TRBJ2-7; 10 bases align to TRBD1. Per the germline V gene, CDR1 is SNHLY and CDR2 is FYNNEI. J gave up 4 bases and V 6 bases, and 12 bases lay outside the gene matches. The CDR3 loop spans 16 amino acids. Here the CDR3 DNA reads TGTGCCAGCAGGGAGGGACAGGGGATTTCGGGTTACGAGCAGTACTTC. It translates to CASREGQGISGYEQYF.

The V gene is TRBV4-1, the J gene TRBJ1-6, with 8 bases lining up with TRBD1. Germline lookup yields CDR1 MGHRA and CDR2 YSYEKL. Unmatched junction bases numbered 3, after V lost 6 bases and J lost 8 bases. The CDR3 totals 13 residues. CDR3 amino acids: CASRDREYSPLHF. CDR3 sequence (DNA): TGCGCCAGCAGGGACAGGGAATATTCACCCCTCCACTTT.

The rearrangement links TRBV5-1 to TRBJ2-1, with TRBD2 as a possible D gene (5 bases). There are 13 residues in the CDR3. V gave up 5 bases and J gave up 6 bases, with 12 bases separating them. Germline V gene lookup returns CDR1 SGHRS and CDR2 YFSETQ. The CDR3 here is CASRLTEGNEQFF. The CDR3 DNA reads TGCGCCAGCAGACTCACCGAGGGCAATGAGCAGTTCTTC.

The chain couples TRBV6-1 to TRBJ2-3; tentative D call: TRBD1 (5 bases). V shed 4 bases and J shed 4 bases, with 15 bases lying between them. The CDR3 spans 15 residues. Germline V gives CDR1 MNHNS, CDR2 SASEGT. Here the CDR3 DNA reads TGTGCCAGCAGTGTAGTGGGGCGCGGTGCAGATACGCAGTATTTT. This codes for CASSVVGRGADTQYF.

This clone was found a few times. Written as DNA, the CDR3 is TGTGCCAGCAGCTCTCCCGGGACTAGCGGGGACTACGAGCAGTACTTC. Its protein is CASSSPGTSGDYEQYF. The chain couples TRBV7-9 to TRBJ2-7; 13 nucleotides line up with TRBD2. V trimming: 4 bases; J trimming: 3 bases; junction bases outside the gene matches: 6. Germline-derived CDR1 and CDR2 are SEHNR and FQNEAQ (reference sequence). The CDR3 totals 16 residues.

V gene TRBV27 combines with J gene TRBJ2-4, with TRBD1 matching 7 bases. The length of the CDR3 is 15 residues. With 6 bases clipped from V and 1 base from J, the junction kept 6 bases outside the gene matches. Germline-derived CDR1 and CDR2 are MNHEY and SMNVEV (reference sequence). The CDR3 spells CASSTGAGAKNIQYF. CDR3 sequence (DNA): TGTGCCAGCAGCACAGGGGCGGGCGCCAAAAACATTCAGTACTTC.

The rearrangement joins TRBV19 to TRBJ2-1; TRBD2 matches 8 bases. CDR1 and CDR2 (germline): LNHDA, SQIVND (reference sequence). Trimming at V came to 9 bases and at J to 7 bases, leaving 8 bases not matched to a gene. This CDR3 has 13 residues. The CDR3 loop is CASESTSGNEQFF. The DNA for the CDR3 is TGTGCCAGCGAGTCCACTAGCGGTAATGAGCAGTTCTTC.

This rearrangement joins TRBV2 to TRBJ2-7; 9 bases are a match to TRBD1. The CDR3 sequence is 17 residues long. Trimming removed 4 bases from V and 5 bases from J; junction bases left unmatched: 15. Germline V gene data show CDR1 as SNHLY and CDR2 as FYNNEI. This CDR3 reads CASSARPTGTGKNEQYF. CDR3 sequence (DNA): TGTGCCAGCAGTGCCCGACCTACCGGGACAGGGAAGAACGAGCAGTACTTC.

This chain links TRBV2 with TRBJ1-1; D is unclear. The CDR3 is made up of 15 amino acids. Germline loops: CDR1 SNHLY, CDR2 FYNNEI. Trimming took off 2 bases at V and 4 bases at J, with 14 bases between the two ends. This CDR3 reads CASSENAFPSTEAFF. The DNA of the CDR3 is TGTGCCAGCAGTGAAAACGCCTTCCCTAGCACTGAAGCTTTCTTT.

CDR3 loop: CASSGDRGNYGYTF. In DNA form, the CDR3 reads TGCGCCAGCAGCGGGGACAGGGGGAACTATGGCTACACCTTC. The chain recombines TRBV5-1 with TRBJ1-2; 11 bases agree with TRBD1. Germline values: CDR1 SGHRS, CDR2 YFSETQ. J lost 2 bases, V lost 4 bases, and 1 base had no gene match. This CDR3 contains 14 residues.

The chain couples TRBV19 to TRBJ1-1, with D maybe TRBD1 (5 bases). V lost 6 bases to trimming and J lost 3 bases, with 17 bases between them. The germline V gene encodes CDR1 LNHDA and CDR2 SQIVND (reference sequence). This CDR3 comprises 15 residues. The CDR3, as DNA: TGTGCCAGTAGGAACATACCCAGGGATCACACTGAAGCTTTCTTT. Protein sequence: CASRNIPRDHTEAFF.

This chain links TRBV28 with TRBJ2-1; 8 bases match TRBD2. This CDR3 comprises 15 residues. CDR1 MDHEN and CDR2 SYDVKM come from the germline V gene. V lost 4 bases to trimming and J lost 6 bases; unmatched junction nucleotides: 8. The CDR3 is CASSYTGGRPNEQFF. The CDR3 nucleotides are TGTGCCAGCAGTTACACGGGGGGGAGGCCCAATGAGCAGTTCTTC.

The chain employs TRBV28 and TRBJ1-1; D perhaps matches TRBD1 (5 bases). There are 17 residues in the CDR3. Trimming stripped 7 bases from V and 6 bases from J, with 27 bases between. Germline assignment: CDR1 MDHEN and CDR2 SYDVKM. Here the CDR3 reads CASTPGGSGSLGAEAFF. In nucleotides, the CDR3 is TGTGCCAGCACTCCCGGGGGTTCCGGCAGTCTTGGGGCTGAAGCTTTCTTT.

This rearrangement joins TRBV6-5 to TRBJ1-1; D may be TRBD1 (5 bases). The germline V gene encodes CDR1 MNHEY and CDR2 SVGAGI. There are 13 residues in the CDR3. The germline V and J ends were trimmed by 5 bases and 10 bases, with 17 bases remaining between them. In DNA, the CDR3 is TGTGCCAGCAGTCCCCCGTGGGGGGGTGGAGCTTTCTTT. The encoded protein is CASSPPWGGGAFF.

The rearrangement joins TRBV5-1 to TRBJ1-4, with D hard to call. Between the trimmed V and J ends, which lost 4 bases and 8 bases, there was a span of 15 bases. This CDR3 spans 14 amino acids. Germline loops: CDR1 SGHRS, CDR2 YFSETQ. DNA of the CDR3: TGCGCCAGCAGCCCTACAGTGCCCCTGGAAAAACTGTTTTTT. Translating it yields CASSPTVPLEKLFF. The whole variable domain, remainder taken from reference TRBV5-1 and TRBJ1-4, is KAGVTQTPRYLIKTRGQQVTLSCSPISGHRSVSWYQQTPGQGLQFLFEYFSETQRNKGNFPGRFSGRQFSNSRSEMNVSTLELGDSALYLCASSPTVPLEKLFFGSGTQLSVL.

The chain has TRBV12-5 and TRBJ2-5; weak D call: TRBD1 (6 bases). The CDR3 sequence is 13 residues long. Trimming removed 5 bases at V and 4 bases at J, with 11 bases between. Germline V CDR1 and CDR2: LGHNT, FRNRAP. CDR3 protein: CASGPDRSETQYF. The DNA of the CDR3 is TGTGCTAGTGGTCCGGACAGATCAGAGACCCAGTACTTC.

The chain recombines TRBV5-1 with TRBJ2-1; D is ambiguous. This CDR3 is built from 13 residues. Germline lookup yields CDR1 SGHRS and CDR2 YFSETQ. V shed 4 bases and J shed 9 bases, with 14 bases lying between them. The CDR3 sequence is CASSPIHDSEQFF. The CDR3 DNA is TGCGCCAGCAGCCCTATCCATGACTCTGAGCAGTTCTTC.

This chain links TRBV19 with TRBJ2-2, with no clear D. The CDR3 consists of 13 residues. Looked up from germline, CDR1 is LNHDA and CDR2 is SQIVND (reference sequence). Trimming removed 10 bases from V and 3 bases from J, with 12 bases in between. The DNA of the CDR3 is TGTGCCACCGCTCGGGTGGACACCGGGGAGCTGTTTTTT. As protein: CATARVDTGELFF.

This clone is a singleton in its sample. This chain connects TRBV28 to TRBJ2-7; no clear D. The germline V gene has CDR1 MDHEN and CDR2 SYDVKM. The V gene lost 4 bases and the J gene lost 5 bases, with 9 bases spanning the gap. CDR3 length equals 12 residues. The chain's CDR3 is CASSSRFNEQYF. CDR3 sequence (DNA): TGTGCCAGCAGTTCGAGATTTAACGAGCAGTACTTC.

The rearrangement uses TRBV28 and TRBJ1-2; D remains ambiguous. Germline V CDR1 and CDR2: MDHEN, SYDVKM. The CDR3 runs 13 residues. Trimming took off 4 bases at V and 8 bases at J, with 14 bases between the two ends. The CDR3 sequence is CASSSAAASGYTF. The CDR3 DNA is TGTGCCAGCAGTTCCGCGGCGGCCTCGGGCTACACCTTC.

V and J are TRBV6-6 and TRBJ2-5, with 8 bases matching TRBD2. The germline V gene encodes CDR1 MNHNY and CDR2 SVGAGI (reference sequence). V shed 6 bases, J shed 0 bases, and the junction held 6 bases outside the gene matches. This CDR3 contains 15 residues. The CDR3 coding sequence is TGTGCCAGCAGCTATACCGGGGGGGACCAAGAGACCCAGTACTTC. Residues: CASSYTGGDQETQYF.

Notes on this clone: The junction does not match germline at one end; this may be a read error. CDR3 nucleotide sequence: TGTGCCAGCAGCCAAGATGTACAGGGGACTCAAGATACCCAGTACTTC. Translated: CASSQDVQGTQDTQYF. The rearrangement joins TRBV4-2 to TRBJ2-5; D possibly corresponds to TRBD1 (7 bases). The CDR3 has 16 amino acids. Per the germline V gene, CDR1 is LGHNA and CDR2 is YNFKEQ.

The rearrangement uses TRBV10-3 and TRBJ1-5, with 8 nucleotides matching TRBD1. The trim removed 5 bases at V and 6 bases at J, leaving 15 bases unmatched. The CDR3 is 17 amino acids. The germline gives CDR1 ENHRY, CDR2 SYGVKD. Here the CDR3 reads CAISKNGPDRAGQPQHF. In DNA, the CDR3 is TGTGCCATCAGTAAAAATGGCCCGGACAGGGCGGGTCAGCCCCAGCATTTT.

The rearrangement links TRBV28 to TRBJ1-6; D perhaps matches TRBD1 (6 bases). Between the trimmed V and J ends, which lost 1 base and 9 bases, there was a span of 13 bases. Germline assignment: CDR1 MDHEN and CDR2 SYDVKM. The CDR3 spans 15 residues. The CDR3 coding sequence is TGTGCCAGCAGTTTATTTCGCAGGGGCTCTTCACCCCTCCACTTT. It encodes CASSLFRRGSSPLHF.

The table lists this clone with a few counts. This sequence joins TRBV30 and TRBJ1-2, with 8 bases matching TRBD1. The CDR3 is made up of 15 amino acids. Trimming took 3 bases from V and 4 from J; bases not matched to a gene: 10. Germline V lookup: CDR1 GTSNPN, CDR2 SVGIG (reference sequence). The CDR3 spells CAWSLMAGGLYGYTF. CDR3 in DNA: TGTGCCTGGAGCCTCATGGCAGGGGGCCTCTATGGCTACACCTTC.

This chain links TRBV7-2 with TRBJ1-2, with D perhaps matching TRBD1 (5 bases). This CDR3 region has 14 residues. V dropped 1 base and J dropped 0 bases, with 6 bases sitting between them. Per germline, CDR1 SGHTA and CDR2 FQGNSA. The DNA for the CDR3 is TGTGCCAGCAGCTTAGGGACAACTAACTATGGCTACACCTTC. Its protein is CASSLGTTNYGYTF.

The chain combines TRBV6-1 with TRBJ1-4; D unclear. This CDR3 region has 12 residues. Germline CDR1 reads MNHNS; CDR2 reads SASEGT. With 8 bases removed from V and 4 bases from J, the gap between germline ends came to 8 bases. The CDR3 nucleotides read TGTGCCAGCGGGCTTCGTAATGAAAAACTGTTTTTT. Amino acid sequence: CASGLRNEKLFF.

The chain joins TRBV5-1 to TRBJ2-3; possible D gene TRBD2, 6 bases. The CDR3 runs 15 residues. Deletions cut 5 bases from V and 2 bases from J, with 15 bases between. Germline CDR1 and CDR2: SGHRS and YFSETQ. The CDR3 DNA reads as TGCGCCAGCAGGCAGGAGGGATTAGTCACAGATACGCAGTATTTT. It translates to CASRQEGLVTDTQYF.

V and J are TRBV6-1 and TRBJ1-5, with D possibly matching TRBD1 (6 bases). V lost 7 bases and J 0 bases, leaving 13 bases between the germline ends. There are 15 residues in the CDR3. Germline loops: CDR1 MNHNS, CDR2 SASEGT. The CDR3 nucleotides read TGTGCCAGCACTTCAGGGGCGGGTAGCAATCAGCCCCAGCATTTT. Protein product: CASTSGAGSNQPQHF.

V is TRBV28 and J is TRBJ1-5, with D perhaps matching TRBD1 (6 bases). The CDR3 is 16 amino acids. With 5 bases removed from V and 3 bases from J, the gap between germline ends came to 17 bases. Germline V gives CDR1 MDHEN, CDR2 SYDVKM. The CDR3 DNA is TGTGCCAGCAGTCGGGAGGGGGGGGCGGACAATCAGCCCCAGCATTTT. It encodes CASSREGGADNQPQHF.